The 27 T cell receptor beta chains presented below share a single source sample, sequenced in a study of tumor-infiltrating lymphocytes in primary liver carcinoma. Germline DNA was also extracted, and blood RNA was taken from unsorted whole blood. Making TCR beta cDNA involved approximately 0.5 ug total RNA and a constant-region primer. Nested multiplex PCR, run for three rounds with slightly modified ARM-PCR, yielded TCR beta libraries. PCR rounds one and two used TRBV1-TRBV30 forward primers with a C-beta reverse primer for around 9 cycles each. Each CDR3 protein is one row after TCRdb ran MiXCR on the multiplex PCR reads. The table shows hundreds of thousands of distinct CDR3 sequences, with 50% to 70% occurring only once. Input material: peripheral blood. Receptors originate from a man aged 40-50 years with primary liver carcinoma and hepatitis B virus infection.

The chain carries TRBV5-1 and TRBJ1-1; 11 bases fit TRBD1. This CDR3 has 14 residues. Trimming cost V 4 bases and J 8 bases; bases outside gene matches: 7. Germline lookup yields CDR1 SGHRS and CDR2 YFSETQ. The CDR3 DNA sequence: TGCGCCAGCAGCCGGGACAGGGGGGGGTTAGAAGCTTTCTTT. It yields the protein CASSRDRGGLEAFF.

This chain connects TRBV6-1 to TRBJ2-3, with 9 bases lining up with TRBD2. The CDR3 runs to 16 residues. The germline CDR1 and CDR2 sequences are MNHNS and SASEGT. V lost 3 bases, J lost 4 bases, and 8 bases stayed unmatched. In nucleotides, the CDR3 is TGTGCCAGCAGTGATAGGGGAGTAGCGGGAGCAGATACGCAGTATTTT. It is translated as CASSDRGVAGADTQYF.

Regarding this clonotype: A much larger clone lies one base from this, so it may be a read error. CDR3 sequence (DNA): TGTGCCAGCAGTACAGGGACAGCCACAGATACGCAGTATTTT. It is translated as CASSTGTATDTQYF. The chain recombines TRBV6-5 with TRBJ2-3, with TRBD1 identical over 7 bases. The germline V gene encodes CDR1 MNHEY and CDR2 SVGAGI. This CDR3 region has 14 residues. V was pared by 5 bases and J by 2 bases, with 4 bases of the junction left unmatched.

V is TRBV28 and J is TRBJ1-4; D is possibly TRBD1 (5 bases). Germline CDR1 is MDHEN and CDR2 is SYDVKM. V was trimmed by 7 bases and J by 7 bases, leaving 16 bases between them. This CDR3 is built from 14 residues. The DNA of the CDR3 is TGTGCCAGCACTAGACTCCTGAGGGGTGAAAAACTGTTTTTT. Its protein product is CASTRLLRGEKLFF.

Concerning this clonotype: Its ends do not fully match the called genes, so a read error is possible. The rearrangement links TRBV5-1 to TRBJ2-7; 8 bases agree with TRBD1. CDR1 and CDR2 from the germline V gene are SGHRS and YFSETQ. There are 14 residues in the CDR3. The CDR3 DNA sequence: TGCGCCAGCAGCCCGGACAGGGTTGAATACGATCAGTACTTC. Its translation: CASSPDRVEYDQYF. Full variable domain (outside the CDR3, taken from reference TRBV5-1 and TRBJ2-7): KAGVTQTPRYLIKTRGQQVTLSCSPISGHRSVSWYQQTPGQGLQFLFEYFSETQRNKGNFPGRFSGRQFSNSRSEMNVSTLELGDSALYLCASSPDRVEYDQYFGPGTRLTVT.

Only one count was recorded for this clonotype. This chain's CDR3 is CASSLDVGGRDQFF. The CDR3 nucleotides are TGTGCCAGCAGCTTGGATGTTGGCGGGAGGGATCAGTTCTTC. The chain is built from TRBV5-4 and TRBJ2-1, with 9 bases matching TRBD2. Germline lookup yields CDR1 SGHNT and CDR2 YYREEE (reference sequence). V was clipped by 0 bases and J by 13 bases; unmatched bases: 8. The CDR3 runs 14 residues.

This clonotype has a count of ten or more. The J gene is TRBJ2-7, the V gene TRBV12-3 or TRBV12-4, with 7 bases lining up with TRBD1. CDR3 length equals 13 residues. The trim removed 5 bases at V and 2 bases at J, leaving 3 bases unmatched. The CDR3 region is CASSVDRTYEQYF. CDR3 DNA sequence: TGTGCCAGCAGTGTGGACAGGACCTACGAGCAGTACTTC.

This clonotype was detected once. CDR3 DNA sequence: TGTGCCAGCAGGCTAGGGGCTATGCCTTTCAGTGAGCAGTTCTTC. Its protein product is CASRLGAMPFSEQFF. V is TRBV6-1 and J is TRBJ2-1, with D perhaps matching TRBD1 (5 bases). Germline V lookup: CDR1 MNHNS, CDR2 SASEGT. V lost 6 bases and J 9 bases, leaving 21 bases between the germline ends. The CDR3 covers 15 residues.

Here the CDR3 reads CASNGLINEKLFF. CDR3 DNA: TGTGCCAGTAACGGACTGATTAATGAAAAACTGTTTTTT. The genes are TRBV28 and TRBJ1-4; no definite D call. CDR1 and CDR2 (germline): MDHEN, SYDVKM. The CDR3 totals 13 residues. V was trimmed by 9 bases and J by 4 bases, leaving 12 bases between them.

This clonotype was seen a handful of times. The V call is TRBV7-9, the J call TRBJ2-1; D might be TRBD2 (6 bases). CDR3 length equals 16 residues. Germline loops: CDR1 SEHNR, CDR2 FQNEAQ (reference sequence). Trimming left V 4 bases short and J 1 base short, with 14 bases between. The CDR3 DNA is TGTGCCAGCAGCTCGGGCCGGGAGAGTTCCTACAATGAGCAGTTCTTC. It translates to CASSSGRESSYNEQFF.

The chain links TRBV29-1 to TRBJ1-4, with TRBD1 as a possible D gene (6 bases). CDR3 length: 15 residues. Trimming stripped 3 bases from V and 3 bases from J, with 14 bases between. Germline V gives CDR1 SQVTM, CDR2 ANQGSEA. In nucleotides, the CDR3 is TGCAGCGTTGAGGAGAGGGGGTCGGCTAATGAAAAACTGTTTTTT. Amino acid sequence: CSVEERGSANEKLFF.

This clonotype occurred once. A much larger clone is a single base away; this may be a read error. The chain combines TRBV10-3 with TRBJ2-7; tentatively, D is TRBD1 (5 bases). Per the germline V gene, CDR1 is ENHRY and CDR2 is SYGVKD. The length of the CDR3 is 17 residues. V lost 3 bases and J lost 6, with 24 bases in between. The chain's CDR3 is CAISDSRVDRLRVEQYF. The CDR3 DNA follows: TGTGCCATCAGTGACTCTCGAGTAGACAGACTTCGGGTCGAGCAGTACTTC.

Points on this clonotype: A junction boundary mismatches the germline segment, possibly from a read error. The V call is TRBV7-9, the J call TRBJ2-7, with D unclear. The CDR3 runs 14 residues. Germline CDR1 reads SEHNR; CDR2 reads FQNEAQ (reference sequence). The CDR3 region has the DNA TGTGCCAGTAGCTTAGTTTGGGGTAGGGACGAGCAGTACTTC. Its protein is CASSLVWGRDEQYF.

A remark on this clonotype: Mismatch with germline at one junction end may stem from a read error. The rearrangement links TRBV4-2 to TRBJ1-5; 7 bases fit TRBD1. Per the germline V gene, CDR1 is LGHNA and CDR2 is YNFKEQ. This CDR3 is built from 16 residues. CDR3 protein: CASSQEATGMNQPQRF. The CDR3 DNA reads TGTGCCAGCAGCCAAGAAGCGACAGGGATGAATCAGCCCCAGCGTTTT.

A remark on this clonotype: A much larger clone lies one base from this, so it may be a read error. Here the CDR3 DNA reads TGTGCCAGCAGTTGGGTCCAGGGAGATACTGAAGCTCTCTTT. Amino acids: CASSWVQGDTEALF. The J gene is TRBJ1-1, the V gene TRBV6-1, with a possible D match to TRBD1 (5 bases). This CDR3 comprises 14 residues. Germline loops: CDR1 MNHNS, CDR2 SASEGT.

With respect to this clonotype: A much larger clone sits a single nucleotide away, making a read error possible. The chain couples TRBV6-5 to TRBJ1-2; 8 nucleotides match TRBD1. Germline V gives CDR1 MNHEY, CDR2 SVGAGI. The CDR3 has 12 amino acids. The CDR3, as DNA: TGTGCCAGCAGTCCTGGACAGGGCAGGTACATCTTC. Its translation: CASSPGQGRYIF.

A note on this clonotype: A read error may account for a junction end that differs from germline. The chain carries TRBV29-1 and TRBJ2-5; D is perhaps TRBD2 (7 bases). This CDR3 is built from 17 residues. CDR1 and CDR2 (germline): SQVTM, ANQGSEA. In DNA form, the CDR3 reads TGCAGCGTTGAAAGACGGGAGGACAGTGCGTACCAAGCGACCCAGTACTTC. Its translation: CSVERREDSAYQATQYF.

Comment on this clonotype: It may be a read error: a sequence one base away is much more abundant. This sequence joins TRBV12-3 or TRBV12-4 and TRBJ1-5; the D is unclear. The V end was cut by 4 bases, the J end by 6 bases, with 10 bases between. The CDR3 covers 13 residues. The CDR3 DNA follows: TGTGCCAGCAGTTCGGCAGGAAGTCAGCCCCAGCATTTT. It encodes CASSSAGSQPQHF.

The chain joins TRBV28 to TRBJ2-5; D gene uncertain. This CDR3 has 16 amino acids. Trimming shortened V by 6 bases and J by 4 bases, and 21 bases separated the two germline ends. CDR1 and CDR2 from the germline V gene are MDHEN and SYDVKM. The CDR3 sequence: CASRPTSAVLGETQYF. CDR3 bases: TGTGCCAGCAGGCCGACTTCGGCAGTCCTGGGAGAGACCCAGTACTTC.

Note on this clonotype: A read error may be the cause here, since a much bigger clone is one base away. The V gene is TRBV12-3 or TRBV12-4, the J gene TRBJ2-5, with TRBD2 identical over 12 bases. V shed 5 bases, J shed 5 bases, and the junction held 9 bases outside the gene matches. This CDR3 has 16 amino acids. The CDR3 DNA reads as TGTGCCAGCAGTCCCCGACTAGCGGGAGTTTGGGAGACCCAGTACTTC. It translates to CASSPRLAGVWETQYF.

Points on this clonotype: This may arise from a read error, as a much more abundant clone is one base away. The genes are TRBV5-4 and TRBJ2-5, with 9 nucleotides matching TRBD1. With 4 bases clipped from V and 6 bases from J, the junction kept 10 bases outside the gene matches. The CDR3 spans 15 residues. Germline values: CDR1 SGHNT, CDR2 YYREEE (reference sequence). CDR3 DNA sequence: TGTGCCAGCAGCACGCCGGGACAGGGAGGAAAGACCCAGTACTTC. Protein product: CASSTPGQGGKTQYF.

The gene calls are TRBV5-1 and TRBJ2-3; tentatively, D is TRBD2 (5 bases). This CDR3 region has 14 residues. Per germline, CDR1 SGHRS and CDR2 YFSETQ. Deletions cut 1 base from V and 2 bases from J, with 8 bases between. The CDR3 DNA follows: TGCGCCAGCAGCTTGAACCTAGCCACAGATACGCAGTATTTT. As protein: CASSLNLATDTQYF.

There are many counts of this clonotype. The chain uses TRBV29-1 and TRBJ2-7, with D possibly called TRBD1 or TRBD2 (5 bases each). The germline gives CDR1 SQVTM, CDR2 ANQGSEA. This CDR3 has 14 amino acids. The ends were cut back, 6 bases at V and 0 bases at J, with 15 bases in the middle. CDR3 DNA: TGCAGCGTACGTACGGGACGGAACTCCTACGAGCAGTACTTC. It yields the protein CSVRTGRNSYEQYF.

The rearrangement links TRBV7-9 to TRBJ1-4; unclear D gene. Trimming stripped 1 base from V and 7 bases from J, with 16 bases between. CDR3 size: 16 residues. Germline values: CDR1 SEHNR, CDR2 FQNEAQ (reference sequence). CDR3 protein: CASSLEQAGRSEKLFF. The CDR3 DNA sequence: TGTGCCAGCAGCTTAGAGCAGGCCGGGAGGAGTGAAAAACTGTTTTTT.

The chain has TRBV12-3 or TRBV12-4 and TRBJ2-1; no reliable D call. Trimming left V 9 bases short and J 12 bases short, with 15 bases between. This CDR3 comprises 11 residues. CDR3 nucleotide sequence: TGTGCCAGTAGCCGGACCGATGCGCAGTTCTTC. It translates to CASSRTDAQFF.

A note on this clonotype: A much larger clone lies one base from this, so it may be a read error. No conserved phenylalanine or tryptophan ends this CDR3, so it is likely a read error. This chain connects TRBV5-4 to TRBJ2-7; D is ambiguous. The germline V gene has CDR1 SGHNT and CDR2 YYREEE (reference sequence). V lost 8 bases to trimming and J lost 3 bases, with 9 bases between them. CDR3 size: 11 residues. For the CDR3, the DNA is TGTGCCAGTGGTGCCCACTACGAGCAGTACTCC. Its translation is CASGAHYEQYS.

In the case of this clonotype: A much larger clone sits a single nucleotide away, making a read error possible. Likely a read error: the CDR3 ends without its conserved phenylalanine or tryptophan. The CDR3 region has the DNA TGTGCCATTTCACGGGACAGGGGGTGGCAGGACACTGAAGCTTTCTTA. This translates into CAISRDRGWQDTEAFL. The chain recombines TRBV10-3 with TRBJ1-1, with 11 bases aligning to TRBD1. This CDR3 is 16 amino acids long. Trimming took 9 bases from V and 3 from J; bases not matched to a gene: 12. The V gene's germline CDR1 is ENHRY and CDR2 SYGVKD.